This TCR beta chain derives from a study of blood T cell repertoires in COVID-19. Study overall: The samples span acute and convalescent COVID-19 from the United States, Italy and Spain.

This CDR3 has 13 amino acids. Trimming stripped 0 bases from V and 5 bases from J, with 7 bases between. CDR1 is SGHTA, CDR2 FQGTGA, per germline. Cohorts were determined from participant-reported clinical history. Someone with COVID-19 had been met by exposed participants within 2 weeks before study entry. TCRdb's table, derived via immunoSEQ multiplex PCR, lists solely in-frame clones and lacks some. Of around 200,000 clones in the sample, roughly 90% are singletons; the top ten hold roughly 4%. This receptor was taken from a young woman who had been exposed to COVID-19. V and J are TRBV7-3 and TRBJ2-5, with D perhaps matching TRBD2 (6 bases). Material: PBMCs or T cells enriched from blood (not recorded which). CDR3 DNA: TGTGCCAGCAGCTTAACGGAGGGGGAGACCCAGTACTTC. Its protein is CASSLTEGETQYF.